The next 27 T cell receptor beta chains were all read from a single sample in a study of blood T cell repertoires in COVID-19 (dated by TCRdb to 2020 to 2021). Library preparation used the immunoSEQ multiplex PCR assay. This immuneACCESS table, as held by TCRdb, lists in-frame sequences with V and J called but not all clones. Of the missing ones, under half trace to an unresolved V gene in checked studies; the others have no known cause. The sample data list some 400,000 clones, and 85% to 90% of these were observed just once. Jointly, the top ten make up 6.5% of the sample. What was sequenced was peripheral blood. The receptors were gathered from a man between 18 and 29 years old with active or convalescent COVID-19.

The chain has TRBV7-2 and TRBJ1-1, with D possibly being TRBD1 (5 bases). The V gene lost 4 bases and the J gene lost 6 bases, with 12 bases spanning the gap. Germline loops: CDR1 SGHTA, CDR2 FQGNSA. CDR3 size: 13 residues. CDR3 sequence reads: CASSYQGLPEAFF. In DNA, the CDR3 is TGTGCCAGCAGCTATCAGGGATTACCTGAAGCTTTCTTT.

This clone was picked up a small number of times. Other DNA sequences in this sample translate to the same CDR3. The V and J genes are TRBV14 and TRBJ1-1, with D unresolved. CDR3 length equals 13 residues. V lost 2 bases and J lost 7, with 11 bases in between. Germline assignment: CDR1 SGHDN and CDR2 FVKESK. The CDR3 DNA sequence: TGTGCCAGCAGCCAACACTCAGGCAGTGAAGCTTTCTTT. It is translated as CASSQHSGSEAFF.

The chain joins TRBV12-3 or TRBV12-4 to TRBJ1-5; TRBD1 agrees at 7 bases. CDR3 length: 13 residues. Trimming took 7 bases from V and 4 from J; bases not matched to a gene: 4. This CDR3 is CASKGQPNQPQHF. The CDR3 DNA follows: TGTGCCAGCAAGGGACAGCCGAATCAGCCCCAGCATTTT.

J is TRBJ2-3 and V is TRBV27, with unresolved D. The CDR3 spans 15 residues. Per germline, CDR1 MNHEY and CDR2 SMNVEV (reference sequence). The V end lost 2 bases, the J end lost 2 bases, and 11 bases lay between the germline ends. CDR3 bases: TGTGCCAGCAGTTTAAGCCTTTCTCTCACAGATACGCAGTATTTT. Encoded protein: CASSLSLSLTDTQYF.

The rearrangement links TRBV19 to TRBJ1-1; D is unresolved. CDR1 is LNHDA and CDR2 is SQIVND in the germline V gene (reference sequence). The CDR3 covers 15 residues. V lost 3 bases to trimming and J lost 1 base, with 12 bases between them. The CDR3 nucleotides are TGTGCCAGTAGTATTTCCGGGAGATCGAACACTGAAGCTTTCTTT. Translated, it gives CASSISGRSNTEAFF. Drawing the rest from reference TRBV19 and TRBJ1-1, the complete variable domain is DGGITQSPKYLFRKEGQNVTLSCEQNLNHDAMYWYRQDPGQGLRLIYYSQIVNDFQKGDIAEGYSVSREKKESFPLTVTSAQKNPTAFYLCASSISGRSNTEAFFGQGTRLTVV.

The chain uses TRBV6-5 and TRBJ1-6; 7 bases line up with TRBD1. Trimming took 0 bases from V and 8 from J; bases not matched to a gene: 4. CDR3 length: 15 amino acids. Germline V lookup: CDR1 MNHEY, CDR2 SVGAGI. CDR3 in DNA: TGTGCCAGCAGTTACTCGACAGGGAACGATTCACCCCTCCACTTT. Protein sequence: CASSYSTGNDSPLHF.

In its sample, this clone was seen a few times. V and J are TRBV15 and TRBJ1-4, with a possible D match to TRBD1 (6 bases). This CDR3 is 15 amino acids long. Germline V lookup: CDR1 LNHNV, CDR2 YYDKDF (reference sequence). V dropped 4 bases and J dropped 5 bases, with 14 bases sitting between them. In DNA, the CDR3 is TGTGCCACCAGCAATCCGGGACACAACAATGAAAAACTGTTTTTT. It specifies CATSNPGHNNEKLFF.

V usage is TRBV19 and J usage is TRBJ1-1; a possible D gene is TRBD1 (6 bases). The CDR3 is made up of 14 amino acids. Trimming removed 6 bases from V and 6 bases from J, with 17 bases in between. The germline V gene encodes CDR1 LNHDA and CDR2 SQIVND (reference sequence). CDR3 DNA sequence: TGTGCCAGTAGAAGAACAGGGTTTGTCGCTGAAGCTTTCTTT. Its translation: CASRRTGFVAEAFF.

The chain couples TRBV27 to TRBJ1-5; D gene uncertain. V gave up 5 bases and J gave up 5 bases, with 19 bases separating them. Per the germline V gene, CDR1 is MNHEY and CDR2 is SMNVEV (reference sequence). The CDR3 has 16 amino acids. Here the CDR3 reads CASSPLRWGDDQPQHF. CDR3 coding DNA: TGTGCCAGCAGTCCCCTTAGATGGGGAGACGATCAGCCCCAGCATTTT.

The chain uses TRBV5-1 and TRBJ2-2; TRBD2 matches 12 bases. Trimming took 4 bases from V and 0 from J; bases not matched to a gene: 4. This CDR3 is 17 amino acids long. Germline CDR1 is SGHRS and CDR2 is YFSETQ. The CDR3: CASSRTSGTSNTGELFF. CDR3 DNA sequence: TGCGCCAGCAGCCGGACTAGCGGGACCTCGAACACCGGGGAGCTGTTTTTT.

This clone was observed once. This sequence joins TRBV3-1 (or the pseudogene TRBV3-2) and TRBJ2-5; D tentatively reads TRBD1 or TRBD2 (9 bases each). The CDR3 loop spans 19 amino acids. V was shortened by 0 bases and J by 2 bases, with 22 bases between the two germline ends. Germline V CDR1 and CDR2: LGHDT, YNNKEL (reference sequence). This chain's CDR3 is CASSQEGQGRTSEQETQYF. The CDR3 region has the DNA TGTGCCAGCAGCCAAGAAGGACAGGGGCGGACTAGCGAACAAGAGACCCAGTACTTC.

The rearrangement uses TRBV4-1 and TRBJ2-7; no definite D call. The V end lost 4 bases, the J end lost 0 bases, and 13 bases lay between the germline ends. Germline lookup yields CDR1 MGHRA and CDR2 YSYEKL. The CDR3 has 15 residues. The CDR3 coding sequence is TGCGCCAGCAGCCCAACCCTTGGGCCCTCCTACGAGCAGTACTTC. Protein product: CASSPTLGPSYEQYF.

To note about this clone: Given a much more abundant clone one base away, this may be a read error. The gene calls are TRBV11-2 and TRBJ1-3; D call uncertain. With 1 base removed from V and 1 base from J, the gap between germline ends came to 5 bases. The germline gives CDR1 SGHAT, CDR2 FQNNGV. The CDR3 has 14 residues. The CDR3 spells CASSLGGSGNTIYF. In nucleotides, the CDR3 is TGTGCCAGCAGCTTAGGCGGGTCTGGAAACACCATATATTTT.

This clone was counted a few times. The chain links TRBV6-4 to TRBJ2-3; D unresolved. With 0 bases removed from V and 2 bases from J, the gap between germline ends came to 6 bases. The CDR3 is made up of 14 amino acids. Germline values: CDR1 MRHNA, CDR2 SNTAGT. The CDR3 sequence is CASSDSLDTDTQYF. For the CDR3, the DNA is TGTGCCAGCAGTGACTCCCTAGACACAGATACGCAGTATTTT.

DNA of the CDR3: TGCGCCAGCAGCGGAGCGGAATCCCTCCGGACAGGCACCTTTAACTATGGCTACACCTTC. Protein: CASSGAESLRTGTFNYGYTF. This sequence joins TRBV10-2 and TRBJ1-2; 7 bases are a match to TRBD1. The germline CDR1 and CDR2 sequences are WSHSY and SAAADI. The V segment lost 6 bases and the J segment 1 base; nucleotides outside the gene matches: 23. CDR3 length: 20 residues.

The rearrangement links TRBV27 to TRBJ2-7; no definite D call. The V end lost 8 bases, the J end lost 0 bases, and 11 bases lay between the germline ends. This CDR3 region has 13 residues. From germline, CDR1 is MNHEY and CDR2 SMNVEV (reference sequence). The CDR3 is CASLALPSYEQYF. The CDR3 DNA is TGTGCCAGCCTTGCACTCCCCTCCTACGAGCAGTACTTC.

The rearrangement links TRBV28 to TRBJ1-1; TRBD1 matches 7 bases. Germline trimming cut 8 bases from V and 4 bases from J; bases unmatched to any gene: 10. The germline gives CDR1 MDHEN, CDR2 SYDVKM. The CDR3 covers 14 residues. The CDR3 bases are TGTGCCAGCGTAGCATCGGGACAGACCACTGAAGCTTTCTTT. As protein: CASVASGQTTEAFF. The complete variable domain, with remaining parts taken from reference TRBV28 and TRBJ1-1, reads DVKVTQSSRYLVKRTGEKVFLECVQDMDHENMFWYRQDPGLGLRLIYFSYDVKMKEKGDIPEGYSVSREKKERFSLILESASTNQTSMYLCASVASGQTTEAFFGQGTRLTVV.

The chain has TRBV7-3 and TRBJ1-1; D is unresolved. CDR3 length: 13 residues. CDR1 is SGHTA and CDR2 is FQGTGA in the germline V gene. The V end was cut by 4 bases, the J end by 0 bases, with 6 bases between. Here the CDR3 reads CASSSQMNTEAFF. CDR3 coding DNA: TGTGCCAGCAGCTCACAGATGAACACTGAAGCTTTCTTT.

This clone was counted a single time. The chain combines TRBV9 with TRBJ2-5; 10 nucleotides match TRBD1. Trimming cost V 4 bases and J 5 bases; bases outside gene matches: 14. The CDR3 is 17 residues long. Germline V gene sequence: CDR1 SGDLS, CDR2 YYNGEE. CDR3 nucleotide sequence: TGTGCCAGCAGCCAAGGAATACGGACAGGGGGAGGTGAGACCCAGTACTTC. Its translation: CASSQGIRTGGGETQYF.

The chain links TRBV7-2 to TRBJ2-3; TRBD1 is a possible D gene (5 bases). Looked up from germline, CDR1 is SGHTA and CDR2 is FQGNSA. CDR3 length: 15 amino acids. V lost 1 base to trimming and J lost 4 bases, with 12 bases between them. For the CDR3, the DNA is TGTGCCAGCAGCTTAGGTCGCAGGGCCCCAGATACGCAGTATTTT. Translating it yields CASSLGRRAPDTQYF.

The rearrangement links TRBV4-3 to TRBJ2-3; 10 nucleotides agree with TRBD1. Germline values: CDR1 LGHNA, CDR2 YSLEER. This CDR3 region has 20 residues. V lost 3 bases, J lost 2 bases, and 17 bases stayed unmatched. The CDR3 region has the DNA TGCGCCAGCAGCCACGGGGACAGGGGAGGTTCACCTGTCCTCACAGATACGCAGTATTTT. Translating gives CASSHGDRGGSPVLTDTQYF.

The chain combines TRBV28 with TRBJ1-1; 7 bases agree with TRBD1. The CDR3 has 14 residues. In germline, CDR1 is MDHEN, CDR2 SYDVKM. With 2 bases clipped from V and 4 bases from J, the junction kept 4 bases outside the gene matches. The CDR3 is CASSLRGQATEAFF. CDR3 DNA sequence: TGTGCCAGCAGTTTAAGGGGGCAGGCCACTGAAGCTTTCTTT.

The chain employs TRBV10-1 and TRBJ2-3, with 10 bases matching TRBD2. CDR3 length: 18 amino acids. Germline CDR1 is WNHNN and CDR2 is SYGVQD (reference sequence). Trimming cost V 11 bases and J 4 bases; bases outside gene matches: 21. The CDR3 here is CAAPEGEREGQRADTQYF. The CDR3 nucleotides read TGCGCCGCGCCGGAGGGGGAGCGGGAGGGCCAAAGGGCAGATACGCAGTATTTT.

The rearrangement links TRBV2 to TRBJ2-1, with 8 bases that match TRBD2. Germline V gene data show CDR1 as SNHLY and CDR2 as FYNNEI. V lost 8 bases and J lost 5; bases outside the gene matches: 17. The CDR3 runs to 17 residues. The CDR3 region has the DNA TGTGCCAGCCTGAAAGATATACTAGCGGAACCTAACAATGAGCAGTTCTTC. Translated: CASLKDILAEPNNEQFF.

In nucleotides, the CDR3 is TGTGCCAGCAGTTGGACTAGCGGGGGGTTCGGGGAGCTGTTTTTT. Translated, it gives CASSWTSGGFGELFF. J is TRBJ2-2 and V is TRBV11-3; 14 bases agree with TRBD2. From germline, CDR1 is SGHNT and CDR2 YENEEA. The CDR3 spans 15 residues. V shed 6 bases and J 7 bases; nucleotides not matched to a gene: 4. The full variable domain, its missing parts supplied by reference TRBV11-3 and TRBJ2-2, is EAGVVQSPRYKIIEKKQPVAFWCNPISGHNTLYWYLQNLGQGPELLIRYENEEAVDDSQLPKDRFSAERLKGVDSTLKIQPAELGDSAVYLCASSWTSGGFGELFFGEGSRLTVL.

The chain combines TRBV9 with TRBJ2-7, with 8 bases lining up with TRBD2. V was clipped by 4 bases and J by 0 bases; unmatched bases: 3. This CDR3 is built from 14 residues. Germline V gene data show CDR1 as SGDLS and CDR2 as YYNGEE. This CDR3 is CASSTGTSSYEQYF. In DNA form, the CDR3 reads TGTGCCAGCAGCACCGGGACTAGCTCCTACGAGCAGTACTTC.

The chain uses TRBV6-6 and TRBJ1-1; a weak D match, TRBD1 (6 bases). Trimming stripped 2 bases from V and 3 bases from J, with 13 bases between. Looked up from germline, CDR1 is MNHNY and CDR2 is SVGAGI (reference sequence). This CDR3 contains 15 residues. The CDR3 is CASSYPQGMYTEAFF. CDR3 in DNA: TGTGCCAGCAGTTACCCCCAGGGGATGTACACTGAAGCTTTCTTT.